The 13 T cell receptor beta chains given below trace back to one sample, sequenced in a study of OX40 agonist ivuxolimab in advanced cancers. Sequencing was performed with immunoSEQ multiplex PCR; in TCRdb, only in-frame clones are kept and a portion is missing. The profile shows some 16,000 clones, approximately 80% of them singletons. The input for sequencing was CD4+ or CD8+ T cells sorted from blood, taken in a trial of the OX40 agonist ivuxolimab. These receptors were collected from an adult with an advanced solid tumor such as melanoma, head and neck, liver or kidney cancer.

The chain combines TRBV6-5 with TRBJ1-2; no definite D call. The germline V gene has CDR1 MNHEY and CDR2 SVGAGI. With 0 bases removed from V and 9 bases from J, the gap between germline ends came to 11 bases. This CDR3 spans 13 amino acids. This CDR3 reads CASSYSPRSSYTF. CDR3 coding DNA: TGTGCCAGCAGTTACTCGCCCCGGAGTAGCTACACCTTC.

The chain is built from TRBV6-5 and TRBJ2-7; D gene ambiguous. V was clipped by 0 bases and J by 5 bases, with 8 bases between them. The germline V gene has CDR1 MNHEY and CDR2 SVGAGI. The CDR3 length is 13 residues. In DNA, the CDR3 is TGTGCCAGCAGTTACTCCGAGTCCAACGAGCAGTACTTC. It encodes CASSYSESNEQYF.

The chain links TRBV6-1 to TRBJ2-3; possible D gene TRBD2, 5 bases. CDR3 length equals 12 residues. Germline assignment: CDR1 MNHNS and CDR2 SASEGT. V lost 8 bases and J 1 base, leaving 7 bases between the germline ends. The CDR3 nucleotides are TGTGCCAGCGGACTCGGCACAGATACGCAGTATTTT. Translated: CASGLGTDTQYF.

The chain is built from TRBV6-6 and TRBJ2-5; possibly TRBD2 for D (6 bases). CDR3 length: 16 residues. The V end was cut by 3 bases, the J end by 4 bases, with 18 bases between. The germline gives CDR1 MNHNY, CDR2 SVGAGI (reference sequence). CDR3 DNA sequence: TGTGCCAGCAGTTATGTCGAGGCTAGCGTCTCAGAGACCCAGTACTTC. Amino acids: CASSYVEASVSETQYF.

The chain combines TRBV12-5 with TRBJ2-1; the D gene is possibly TRBD2 (7 bases). V was clipped by 0 bases and J by 8 bases, with 14 bases between them. The CDR3 is 15 residues long. CDR1 and CDR2 from the germline V gene are LGHNT and FRNRAP. CDR3 sequence reads: CASGLVLGGADEQFF. The CDR3 region has the DNA TGTGCTAGTGGTTTGGTACTTGGGGGGGCAGATGAGCAGTTCTTC.

This clone is labeled as large (0.1 to 1%). The V and J genes are TRBV5-1 and TRBJ1-3, with 7 positions matching TRBD1. V shed 0 bases and J 7 bases; nucleotides not matched to a gene: 10. The CDR3 has 16 amino acids. Germline-derived CDR1 and CDR2 are SGHRS and YFSETQ. The CDR3 is CASSLAPGGKANTIYF. For the CDR3, the DNA is TGCGCCAGCAGCTTGGCCCCAGGGGGTAAAGCCAACACCATATATTTT.

V usage is TRBV4-1 and J usage is TRBJ2-7, with D unresolved. The CDR3 has 16 residues. V was shortened by 4 bases and J by 2 bases, with 18 bases between the two germline ends. The germline CDR1 and CDR2 sequences are MGHRA and YSYEKL. As DNA, the CDR3 is TGCGCCAGCAGCCCCCTAGGGCCCCCAGCAGCCTACGAGCAGTACTTC. Residues: CASSPLGPPAAYEQYF.

This chain connects TRBV27 to TRBJ2-3; D gene unclear. The V gene's germline CDR1 is MNHEY and CDR2 SMNVEV (reference sequence). This CDR3 spans 14 amino acids. The ends were cut back, 5 bases at V and 3 bases at J, with 12 bases in the middle. This CDR3 is CASSPETITDTQYF. In nucleotides, the CDR3 is TGTGCCAGCAGTCCCGAGACAATTACAGATACGCAGTATTTT.

The CDR3, as DNA: TGTGCCAGCAGTCGACAGGGGGGAGTCTACGAGCAGTACTTC. The encoded protein is CASSRQGGVYEQYF. The V and J genes are TRBV27 and TRBJ2-7, with 9 nucleotides matching TRBD1. Germline-derived CDR1 and CDR2 are MNHEY and SMNVEV (reference sequence). The CDR3 has 14 amino acids. Unmatched junction bases numbered 5, after V lost 5 bases and J lost 3 bases.

This clone has just one count. This CDR3 reads CASSQDQVGETQYF. DNA of the CDR3: TGTGCCAGCAGTCAGGACCAGGTTGGGGAGACCCAGTACTTC. The rearrangement links TRBV6-5 to TRBJ2-5, with D hard to call. Trimming shortened V by 5 bases and J by 5 bases, and 15 bases separated the two germline ends. The germline gives CDR1 MNHEY, CDR2 SVGAGI. This CDR3 has 14 residues.

This chain links TRBV6-5 with TRBJ1-1; possibly TRBD1 for D (5 bases). In germline, CDR1 is MNHEY, CDR2 SVGAGI. V lost 0 bases and J 7 bases, leaving 9 bases between the germline ends. This CDR3 has 13 amino acids. The CDR3 is CASSYSQGGEAFF. CDR3 DNA: TGTGCCAGCAGTTACTCGCAGGGAGGTGAAGCTTTCTTT.

The chain employs TRBV19 and TRBJ1-5; no firm D call. CDR1 is LNHDA, CDR2 SQIVND, per germline (reference sequence). CDR3 length equals 17 residues. Trimming removed 7 bases at V and 0 bases at J, with 19 bases between. The CDR3 loop is CASIPRGELYSNQPQHF. The CDR3 DNA sequence: TGTGCCAGTATCCCTCGGGGTGAACTCTATAGCAATCAGCCCCAGCATTTT.

V usage is TRBV29-1 and J usage is TRBJ2-1; D not certain. V gave up 7 bases and J gave up 0 bases, with 10 bases separating them. Germline CDR1 SQVTM, CDR2 ANQGSEA. This CDR3 spans 13 amino acids. The CDR3 is CSGGWGSYNEQFF. The CDR3 DNA sequence: TGCAGCGGTGGGTGGGGCTCCTACAATGAGCAGTTCTTC.